The clone carrying this TCR beta chain was recorded a few times. The antigen is not known. A junction boundary mismatches the germline segment, possibly from a read error. Quantitative 5'-RACE with molecular barcodes produced the TCR beta libraries. Via MiXCR, TCRdb re-called the 5' RACE reads, giving one row per CDR3 protein. The table includes 700,000 to 850,000 distinct CDR3 sequences, over 9.5% detected once. CDR3 length: 14 residues. Per the germline V gene, CDR1 is SEHNR and CDR2 is FQNEAQ (reference sequence). This sample was taken from a study of CD8 T cells in ankylosing spondylitis. Notes on the study in general: Among TCR beta sequences, a motif of several highly homologous variants appeared characteristic of ankylosing spondylitis blood.

Sample: blood, either unsorted or a sorted T cell fraction (not recorded which). The chain combines TRBV7-9 with TRBJ1-4, with 9 positions matching TRBD1. The clonotype was recovered from a male donor with ankylosing spondylitis. The CDR3 sequence is CAGSLGQGREKLFF. The CDR3 coding sequence is TGTGCCGGCAGCTTGGGACAGGGTAGGGAAAAACTGTTTTTT.